These 21 T cell receptor beta chains were sequenced from one sample in a study of cytomegalovirus exposure and HLA in healthy donors (dated by TCRdb to 2015 to 2018). Receptor libraries were prepared by the immunoSEQ multiplex PCR assay. For the multiplex PCR, a mixture combining 60 forward primers for TCR Vbeta segments and 13 reverse primers for TCR Jbeta segments was used. Not all clones reach the TCRdb copy of this immuneACCESS table, which keeps in-frame sequences only. Checked studies attribute under half of the gap to unresolved V genes and leave the rest unexplained. The sample table holds 150,000 to 200,000 clones, of which approximately 85% were seen once. In total, the top ten clones hold around 4.9% of the sample. Sequenced input: PBMCs. The receptors originated from a girl under 18 in good health and CMV-seropositive.

This chain links TRBV10-1 with TRBJ1-2; tentatively, D is TRBD1 (5 bases). This CDR3 region has 19 residues. CDR1 and CDR2 from the germline V gene are WNHNN and SYGVQD (reference sequence). Trimming cost V 0 bases and J 1 base, with 21 bases left between them. The CDR3 DNA follows: TGCGCCAGCAGTGAGTCGGAGACAGCCTCCATGTCGGATAACTATGGCTACACCTTC. It encodes CASSESETASMSDNYGYTF.

The J gene is TRBJ1-4, the V gene TRBV7-6; the D is unclear. Between the trimmed V and J ends, which lost 3 bases and 0 bases, there was a span of 11 bases. CDR3 size: 16 residues. Per the germline V gene, CDR1 is SGHVS and CDR2 is FNYEAQ. The CDR3 sequence: CASSLSLAATNEKLFF. CDR3 in DNA: TGTGCCAGCAGCTTGTCTTTGGCCGCAACTAATGAAAAACTGTTTTTT.

V and J are TRBV2 and TRBJ1-2; 8 bases are shared with TRBD1. The V and J ends lost 9 bases and 5 bases, in that order; junction bases with no gene match: 8. Germline values: CDR1 SNHLY, CDR2 FYNNEI. The length of the CDR3 is 13 residues. The CDR3 protein is CARGIGQGYGYTF. CDR3 nucleotide sequence: TGTGCCAGAGGAATTGGACAGGGATATGGCTACACCTTC.

V is TRBV18 and J is TRBJ2-2; D remains ambiguous. CDR3 length equals 14 residues. Trimming took off 5 bases at V and 6 bases at J, with 13 bases between the two ends. Germline CDR1 reads KGHSH; CDR2 reads LQKENI. The CDR3 is CASSKSFFPGELFF. CDR3 coding DNA: TGTGCCAGCTCAAAATCCTTTTTTCCCGGGGAGCTGTTTTTT.

This chain joins TRBV6-1 and TRBJ1-1; D call uncertain. Trimming stripped 6 bases from V and 1 base from J, with 6 bases between. CDR3 size: 12 residues. Germline CDR1 and CDR2: MNHNS and SASEGT. In DNA form, the CDR3 reads TGTGCCAGCAGGATCGGGAACACTGAAGCTTTCTTT. Residues: CASRIGNTEAFF.

J is TRBJ1-4 and V is TRBV4-1; no reliable D call. V shed 6 bases and J shed 0 bases, with 8 bases lying between them. CDR3 length equals 14 residues. Germline V gene sequence: CDR1 MGHRA, CDR2 YSYEKL. The CDR3 reads CASSKATTNEKLFF. The CDR3 coding sequence is TGCGCCAGCAGTAAAGCGACAACTAATGAAAAACTGTTTTTT.

V and J are TRBV27 and TRBJ2-3; 10 bases map to TRBD1. Germline values: CDR1 MNHEY, CDR2 SMNVEV (reference sequence). V lost 5 bases, J lost 3 bases, and 5 bases stayed unmatched. The CDR3 spans 15 residues. CDR3 residues: CASSPRTGGTDTQYF. The CDR3 DNA reads as TGTGCCAGCAGTCCCAGGACAGGGGGGACAGATACGCAGTATTTT.

The V gene is TRBV19, the J gene TRBJ1-1; D ambiguous. V lost 2 bases and J 1 base, leaving 5 bases between the germline ends. This CDR3 is built from 13 residues. CDR1 LNHDA and CDR2 SQIVND come from the germline V gene (reference sequence). The DNA for the CDR3 is TGTGCCAGTAGTATAACAGAGAACACTGAAGCTTTCTTT. This codes for CASSITENTEAFF.

V is TRBV10-1 and J is TRBJ1-5; 8 bases line up with TRBD1. J gave up 4 bases and V 4 bases, and 12 bases lay outside the gene matches. This CDR3 comprises 17 residues. The germline CDR1 and CDR2 sequences are WNHNN and SYGVQD (reference sequence). The CDR3 spells CASSVLGTGGTNQPQHF. DNA for the CDR3: TGCGCCAGCAGTGTCTTGGGAACAGGGGGGACTAATCAGCCCCAGCATTTT.

The gene calls are TRBV28 and TRBJ2-1; the match to TRBD2 covers 10 bases. The CDR3 runs 15 residues. With V trimmed by 8 bases and J by 12 bases, 16 bases remained unmatched. From germline, CDR1 is MDHEN and CDR2 SYDVKM. The CDR3 DNA is TGTGCCAGCGGATCGAGCGGGGGGGCCCAAGAGGGGCAGTTCTTC. Amino acid sequence: CASGSSGGAQEGQFF.

The chain has TRBV19 and TRBJ1-2, with 9 nucleotides matching TRBD1. V trimming: 6 bases; J trimming: 4 bases; junction bases outside the gene matches: 0. Per the germline V gene, CDR1 is LNHDA and CDR2 is SQIVND (reference sequence). The CDR3 has 12 residues. The CDR3 DNA follows: TGTGCCAGTAGGGACAGGGGCTATGGCTACACCTTC. Amino acids: CASRDRGYGYTF.

The chain has TRBV19 and TRBJ2-3; 12 bases match TRBD2. Germline V gene lookup returns CDR1 LNHDA and CDR2 SQIVND (reference sequence). The junction had 8 bases not matched to a gene; V was cut back by 5 bases and J by 5 bases. The CDR3 covers 16 residues. The CDR3: CASSPRLAGALDTQYF. CDR3 bases: TGTGCCAGTAGTCCCCGACTAGCGGGGGCGTTAGATACGCAGTATTTT.

This chain connects TRBV15 to TRBJ2-7; tentative D call: TRBD2 (5 bases). Germline CDR1 and CDR2: LNHNV and YYDKDF (reference sequence). V was cut by 0 bases and J by 0 bases, with 9 bases left in between. This CDR3 comprises 15 residues. The CDR3 DNA is TGTGCCACCAGCAGAGATGGCAGCGGCTCCTACGAGCAGTACTTC. This gives the protein CATSRDGSGSYEQYF.

V and J are TRBV18 and TRBJ1-4; D gene unclear. This CDR3 spans 18 amino acids. CDR1 and CDR2 from the germline V gene are KGHSH and LQKENI. The V end was cut by 3 bases, the J end by 5 bases, with 22 bases between. In DNA, the CDR3 is TGTGCCAGCTCACCCCGAACGGCGGGATTTGGCTCGAATGAAAAACTGTTTTTT. Its translation is CASSPRTAGFGSNEKLFF.

The V and J genes are TRBV4-2 and TRBJ1-1, with D perhaps TRBD1 (6 bases). Trimming cost V 3 bases and J 3 bases, with 14 bases left between them. The CDR3 spans 15 residues. Per germline, CDR1 LGHNA and CDR2 YNFKEQ. The CDR3 loop is CASSHEQGLYTEAFF. CDR3 bases: TGTGCCAGCAGCCATGAACAGGGCCTCTACACTGAAGCTTTCTTT.

The genes are TRBV9 and TRBJ1-6; no clear D. CDR3 size: 15 residues. V was pared by 0 bases and J by 8 bases, with 12 bases between. CDR1 SGDLS and CDR2 YYNGEE come from the germline V gene. The DNA for the CDR3 is TGTGCCAGCAGCGTAGATGGCGTGAGGGATTCACCCCTCCACTTT. This gives the protein CASSVDGVRDSPLHF.

The chain carries TRBV9 and TRBJ2-3; 9 nucleotides match TRBD2. V lost 3 bases to trimming and J lost 7 bases; unmatched junction nucleotides: 9. The germline V gene has CDR1 SGDLS and CDR2 YYNGEE. The CDR3 runs to 15 residues. The CDR3, as DNA: TGTGCCAGCAGCGGAGAAGGGACTAGCCTCAATACGCAGTATTTT. It specifies CASSGEGTSLNTQYF.

V and J are TRBV2 and TRBJ2-3; the D is unclear. Trimming removed 8 bases from V and 0 bases from J, with 6 bases in between. This CDR3 is 12 amino acids long. Germline CDR1 is SNHLY and CDR2 is FYNNEI. The CDR3 loop is CASFRSTDTQYF. As DNA, the CDR3 is TGTGCCAGCTTCCGGAGCACAGATACGCAGTATTTT. The full variable domain, rest sourced from reference TRBV2 and TRBJ2-3, is EPEVTQTPSHQVTQMGQEVILRCVPISNHLYFYWYRQILGQKVEFLVSFYNNEISEKSEIFDDQFSVERPDGSNFTLKIRSTKLEDSAMYFCASFRSTDTQYFGPGTRLTVL.

This chain links TRBV2 with TRBJ2-7, with 8 bases matching TRBD1. Trimming at V came to 7 bases and at J to 3 bases, leaving 5 bases not matched to a gene. Per germline, CDR1 SNHLY and CDR2 FYNNEI. CDR3 size: 13 residues. The CDR3 DNA follows: TGTGCCAGCATTAGGACAGGGTACTACGAGCAGTACTTC. Translated, it gives CASIRTGYYEQYF.

This chain joins TRBV19 and TRBJ1-2; D unclear. Per the germline V gene, CDR1 is LNHDA and CDR2 is SQIVND (reference sequence). The CDR3 contains 16 residues. V gave up 0 bases and J gave up 2 bases, with 13 bases separating them. In DNA form, the CDR3 reads TGTGCCAGTAGTATAGATCCCCTCCCCAGAAACTATGGCTACACCTTC. It is translated as CASSIDPLPRNYGYTF.

This clone was detected once. V gene TRBV19 combines with J gene TRBJ1-5, with D perhaps matching TRBD1 (6 bases). The V end was cut by 5 bases, the J end by 3 bases, with 17 bases between. This CDR3 contains 16 residues. The germline V gene has CDR1 LNHDA and CDR2 SQIVND (reference sequence). Here the CDR3 DNA reads TGTGCCAGTAGTTCCCTGGGGGCAGGGGACAATCAGCCCCAGCATTTT. Translating gives CASSSLGAGDNQPQHF.